This entry lists 10 T cell receptor beta chains sequenced from one sample in a study of PD-1 blockade in classical Hodgkin lymphoma. TCRdb's table, derived via immunoSEQ multiplex PCR, lists solely in-frame clones and lacks some. The table shows some 22,000 clones, with roughly 77% occurring only once. Specified time point: cycle 4 day 1 (C4D1), after 6 weeks of nivolumab. Every one of the patients relapsed after autologous stem cell transplantation (brentuximab vedotin exposure was variable). The sample in question was peripheral blood mononuclear cells (PBMCs), obtained before the fourth cycle of nivolumab. These receptor sequences come from a human donor with classical Hodgkin lymphoma.

The gene calls are TRBV14 and TRBJ1-6; no definite D call. Germline V gene lookup returns CDR1 SGHDN and CDR2 FVKESK. The CDR3 extends over 13 amino acids. Between the trimmed V and J ends, which lost 4 bases and 9 bases, there was a span of 10 bases. CDR3 sequence reads: CASSPGPLSPLHF. CDR3 in DNA: TGTGCCAGCAGCCCTGGACCCCTTTCACCCCTCCACTTT.

In the case of this clone: The sample holds other DNA sequences that translate to the same CDR3. The CDR3 region is CASSYGVEAFF. The CDR3 bases are TGCGCCAGCAGCTACGGAGTTGAAGCTTTCTTT. This chain links TRBV5-1 with TRBJ1-1; D unclear. This CDR3 contains 11 residues. The germline V and J ends were trimmed by 3 bases and 7 bases, with 7 bases remaining between them. Germline CDR1 and CDR2: SGHRS and YFSETQ.

The chain carries TRBV15 and TRBJ2-5, with D perhaps TRBD2 (6 bases). CDR1 and CDR2 (germline): LNHNV, YYDKDF (reference sequence). This CDR3 is built from 14 residues. The ends were cut back, 0 bases at V and 5 bases at J, with 10 bases in the middle. The CDR3 DNA is TGTGCCACCAGCAGAGAATCAGGGAGGGAGACCCAGTACTTC. It encodes CATSRESGRETQYF.

The rearrangement uses TRBV10-1 and TRBJ1-2; a weak D match, TRBD1 (5 bases). The V end lost 2 bases, the J end lost 4 bases, and 8 bases lay between the germline ends. From germline, CDR1 is WNHNN and CDR2 SYGVQD (reference sequence). The CDR3 length is 13 residues. CDR3 coding DNA: TGCGCCAGCAGTGAGAGCGGGACCTATGGCTACACCTTC. It specifies CASSESGTYGYTF.

This chain links TRBV27 with TRBJ2-2; tentative D call: TRBD1 (6 bases). Germline CDR1 MNHEY, CDR2 SMNVEV (reference sequence). CDR3 length: 14 amino acids. V lost 0 bases, J lost 5 bases, and 7 bases lay in between. CDR3 loop: CASSLSGGTGELFF. The CDR3 nucleotides read TGTGCCAGCAGTTTATCAGGGGGTACCGGGGAGCTGTTTTTT.

The genes are TRBV27 and TRBJ2-1, with TRBD2 matching 7 bases. J gave up 3 bases and V 4 bases, and 6 bases lay outside the gene matches. Germline-derived CDR1 and CDR2 are MNHEY and SMNVEV (reference sequence). CDR3 length: 15 amino acids. The CDR3 DNA follows: TGTGCCAGCAGTTCGGGTAGCGGGTACTACAATGAGCAGTTCTTC. Protein sequence: CASSSGSGYYNEQFF.

J is TRBJ2-2 and V is TRBV18, with D possibly matching TRBD2 (6 bases). The CDR3 consists of 16 residues. V lost 5 bases and J 1 base, leaving 14 bases between the germline ends. CDR1 and CDR2 (germline): KGHSH, LQKENI. CDR3 loop: CASSKLSGQNTGELFF. Written as DNA, the CDR3 is TGTGCCAGCTCAAAGCTTAGCGGTCAGAACACCGGGGAGCTGTTTTTT. Variable domain in full (rest from reference TRBV18 and TRBJ2-2): NAGVMQNPRHLVRRRGQEARLRCSPMKGHSHVYWYRQLPEEGLKFMVYLQKENIIDESGMPKERFSAEFPKEGPSILRIQQVVRGDSAAYFCASSKLSGQNTGELFFGEGSRLTVL.

This clone was found once. Mismatch with germline at one junction end may stem from a read error. The chain is built from TRBV10-3 and TRBJ1-4; D remains ambiguous. Looked up from germline, CDR1 is ENHRY and CDR2 is SYGVKD. The CDR3 has 12 residues. CDR3 coding DNA: TGTGCCACCAGTGAAGCCGGGGAAAAACTGTTTTTT. It specifies CATSEAGEKLFF.

The rearrangement links TRBV2 to TRBJ1-6, with no clear D. From germline, CDR1 is SNHLY and CDR2 FYNNEI. V lost 4 bases, J lost 1 base, and 11 bases lay in between. This CDR3 has 16 amino acids. In DNA, the CDR3 is TGTGCCAGCAGTGGTCCGGGTTTATCCTATAATTCACCCCTCCACTTT. This sequence encodes CASSGPGLSYNSPLHF.

The chain joins TRBV4-3 to TRBJ1-1; D is undetermined. Germline V lookup: CDR1 LGHNA, CDR2 YSLEER. Deletions cut 0 bases from V and 4 bases from J, with 12 bases between. The CDR3 has 15 residues. CDR3 nucleotides: TGCGCCAGCAGCCAAGATCTTGCGGGGAGCACTGAAGCTTTCTTT. Translation gives CASSQDLAGSTEAFF.